The T cell receptor beta chain under discussion was sequenced for a study of T cell responses to AZD1222 COVID-19 vaccine. General observations from the study: Epitopes outside B.1.351 and B.1.1.7 mutated regions reportedly drew nearly half of spike TCRs.

The table came from immunoSEQ multiplex PCR; TCRdb's copy has only in-frame clones and leaves some out. The sample consists of roughly 150,000 clones, about 80% of them appearing once. This clone was picked up a small number of times. The antigen remains unidentified. The CDR3 consists of 12 residues. Per the germline V gene, CDR1 is MNHEY and CDR2 is SVGAGI. V lost 6 bases and J lost 6, with 12 bases in between. The TCR comes from an adult in good health. The genes are TRBV6-5 and TRBJ2-7, with D possibly being TRBD2 (6 bases). Sample: peripheral blood, taken on day 0 of AZD1222 vaccination. The CDR3 region has the DNA TGTGCCAGCAGGGAGGGCCCCGGCGAGCAGTACTTC. Its translation is CASREGPGEQYF.